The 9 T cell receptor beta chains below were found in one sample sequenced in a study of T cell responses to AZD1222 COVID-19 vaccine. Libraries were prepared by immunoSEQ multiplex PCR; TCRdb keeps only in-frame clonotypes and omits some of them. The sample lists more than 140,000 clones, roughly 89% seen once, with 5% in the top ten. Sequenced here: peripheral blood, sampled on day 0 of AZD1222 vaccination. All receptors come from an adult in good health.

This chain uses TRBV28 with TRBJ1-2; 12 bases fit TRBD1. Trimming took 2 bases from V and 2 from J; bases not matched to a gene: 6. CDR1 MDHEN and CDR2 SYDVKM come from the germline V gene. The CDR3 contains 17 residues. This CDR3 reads CASSLRGTGGKNYGYTF. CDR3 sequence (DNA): TGTGCCAGCAGTTTACGGGGGACAGGGGGCAAGAACTATGGCTACACCTTC.

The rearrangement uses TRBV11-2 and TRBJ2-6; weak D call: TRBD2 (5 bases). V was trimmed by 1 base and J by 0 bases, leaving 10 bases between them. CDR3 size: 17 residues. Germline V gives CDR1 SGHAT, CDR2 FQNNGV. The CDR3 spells CASSLVAGSSGANVLTF. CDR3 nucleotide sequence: TGTGCCAGCAGCTTAGTGGCTGGGAGCTCTGGGGCCAACGTCCTGACTTTC.

The CDR3 spells CSVGLQGSGYYEQYF. The DNA of the CDR3 is TGCAGCGTTGGCCTTCAGGGTTCCGGTTACTACGAGCAGTACTTC. The V call is TRBV29-1, the J call TRBJ2-7; D might be TRBD1 (5 bases). V was cut by 4 bases and J by 3 bases, with 19 bases left in between. Germline CDR1 SQVTM, CDR2 ANQGSEA. The CDR3 runs to 15 residues.

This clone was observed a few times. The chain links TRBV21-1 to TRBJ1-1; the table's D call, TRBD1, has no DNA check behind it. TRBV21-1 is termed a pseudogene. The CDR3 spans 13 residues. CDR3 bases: TGTGCCATCGCCGGACAGGGGGACACTGAAGCTTTCTTT. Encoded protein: CAIAGQGDTEAFF.

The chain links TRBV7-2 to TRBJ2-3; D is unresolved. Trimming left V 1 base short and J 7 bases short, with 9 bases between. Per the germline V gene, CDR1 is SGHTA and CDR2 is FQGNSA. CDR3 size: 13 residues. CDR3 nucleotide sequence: TGTGCCAGCAGCTTAGAATTGCGGAATACGCAGTATTTT. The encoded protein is CASSLELRNTQYF.

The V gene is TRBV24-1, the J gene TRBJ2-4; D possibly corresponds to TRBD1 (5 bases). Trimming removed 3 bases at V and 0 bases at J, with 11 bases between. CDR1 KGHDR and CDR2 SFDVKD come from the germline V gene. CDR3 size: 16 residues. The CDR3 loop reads CATSDGAGRAKNIQYF. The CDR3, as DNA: TGTGCCACCAGTGATGGGGCCGGGCGAGCCAAAAACATTCAGTACTTC.

The CDR3 DNA follows: TGTGCCAGCAGTTTAAGTAGCGGGAACTACGAGCAGTACTTC. Amino acids: CASSLSSGNYEQYF. The chain has TRBV27 and TRBJ2-7, with TRBD2 identical over 8 bases. This CDR3 is 14 amino acids long. CDR1 is MNHEY and CDR2 is SMNVEV in the germline V gene (reference sequence). Trimming removed 2 bases from V and 3 bases from J; junction bases left unmatched: 3.

Written as DNA, the CDR3 is TGTGCCAGCAGCCCCAGCGGGGGGCGGGATGAAGCTTTCTTT. Translation: CASSPSGGRDEAFF. This chain joins TRBV9 and TRBJ1-1; D perhaps matches TRBD1 (6 bases). Germline V CDR1 and CDR2: SGDLS, YYNGEE. The germline V and J ends were trimmed by 4 bases and 7 bases, with 17 bases remaining between them. The CDR3 has 14 residues. The entire variable domain, with the rest obtained from reference TRBV9 and TRBJ1-1, is as follows: DSGVTQTPKHLITATGQRVTLRCSPRSGDLSVYWYQQSLDQGLQFLIQYYNGEERAKGNILERFSAQQFPDLHSELNLSSLELGDSALYFCASSPSGGRDEAFFGQGTRLTVV.

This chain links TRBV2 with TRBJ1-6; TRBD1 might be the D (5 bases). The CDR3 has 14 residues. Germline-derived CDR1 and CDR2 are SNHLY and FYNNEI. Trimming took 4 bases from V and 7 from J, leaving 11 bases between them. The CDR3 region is CASSGGRDNSPLHF. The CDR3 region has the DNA TGTGCCAGCAGTGGGGGAAGGGACAATTCACCCCTCCACTTT.